This is a list of T cell receptor beta chains from one sample in a study of blood T cell repertoires in COVID-19. The method was immunoSEQ multiplex PCR; TCRdb's version includes in-frame clones alone and lacks a portion of them. This sample has 300,000 or so clones, with 65% to 90% found just once. Sequencing was done on a sample of PBMCs or T cells enriched from blood (not recorded which). These receptors were collected from a woman between 40 and 55 years old with acute COVID-19. Each CDR3 is given with its conserved first and last residue. The D gene is left open where the match is weak. Part of the rows lack a size; the others show once, few, many or a class for expanded clones.

size: once
D: TRBD2
J: TRBJ2-7
V: TRBV7-8
CDR3: CASSLVWTSGRVDEQYF
DNA: TGTGCCAGCAGCTTAGTTTGGACTAGCGGGAGGGTCGACGAGCAGTACTTC

size: once
D: TRBD2
J: TRBJ2-1
V: TRBV2
CDR3: CASSARAGGLINNEQFF
DNA: TGTGCCAGCAGTGCCCGAGCGGGGGGGCTTATAAACAATGAGCAGTTCTTC

size: .
D: TRBD2
J: TRBJ2-1
V: TRBV19
CDR3: CASRELAGGDNEQFF
DNA: TGTGCCAGTAGGGAACTAGCGGGAGGGGACAATGAGCAGTTCTTC

size: .
D: TRBD1
J: TRBJ1-5
V: TRBV25-1
CDR3: CASCGQGNQPQHF
DNA: TGTGCCAGCTGCGGACAGGGCAATCAGCCCCAGCATTTT

size: .
D: .
J: TRBJ1-2
V: TRBV18
CDR3: CASSPTGGTIYGYTF
DNA: TGTGCCAGCTCCCCGACGGGAGGAACCATTTATGGCTACACCTTC

size: .
D: .
J: TRBJ1-5
V: TRBV27
CDR3: CASSLQGNQPQHF
DNA: TGTGCCAGCAGTTTACAGGGGAATCAGCCCCAGCATTTT

size: .
D: TRBD1
J: TRBJ1-1
V: TRBV7-2
CDR3: CASSLTGGTEAFF
DNA: TGTGCCAGCAGCCTGACAGGGGGCACTGAAGCTTTCTTT

size: once
D: TRBD2
J: TRBJ2-2
V: TRBV4-2
CDR3: CASSQASGSYTGELFF
DNA: TGTGCCAGCAGCCAAGCCAGCGGGAGTTACACCGGGGAGCTGTTTTTT

size: .
D: .
J: TRBJ1-1
V: TRBV2
CDR3: CASSLQGLDTEAFF
DNA: TGTGCCAGCAGCCTACAGGGTTTAGACACTGAAGCTTTCTTT

size: .
D: .
J: TRBJ1-5
V: TRBV7-9
CDR3: CASSLDGVGNQPQHF
DNA: TGTGCCAGCAGCTTAGACGGTGTGGGCAATCAGCCCCAGCATTTT

size: few
D: TRBD2
J: TRBJ2-1
V: TRBV6-6
CDR3: CASSHNSGRGISYNEQFF
DNA: TGTGCCAGCAGTCACAATAGCGGGAGGGGGATCTCCTACAATGAGCAGTTCTTC

size: .
D: TRBD1
J: TRBJ2-3
V: TRBV7-9
CDR3: CASSQIDGTATDTQYF
DNA: TGTGCCAGCAGTCAGATCGACGGGACAGCTACAGATACGCAGTATTTT

size: .
D: TRBD1
J: TRBJ1-4
V: TRBV6-5
CDR3: CASSPQTGGREKLFF
DNA: TGTGCCAGCAGCCCCCAGACAGGGGGAAGGGAAAAACTGTTTTTT

size: .
D: .
J: TRBJ2-2
V: TRBV19
CDR3: CASNPGGTGELFF
DNA: TGTGCCAGTAATCCAGGGGGGACCGGGGAGCTGTTTTTT

size: .
D: TRBD2
J: TRBJ2-1
V: TRBV7-2
CDR3: CASSLVAGEMGVFF
DNA: TGTGCCAGCAGCTTAGTTGCGGGGGAAATGGGTGTGTTCTTC

size: .
D: TRBD2
J: TRBJ2-3
V: TRBV7-9
CDR3: CASSEGSGSPTDTQYF
DNA: TGTGCCAGCAGCGAGGGTAGCGGGAGTCCCACAGATACGCAGTATTTT

size: few
D: .
J: TRBJ2-1
V: TRBV7-9
CDR3: CASSFSGALNEQFF
DNA: TGTGCCAGCAGCTTTTCAGGGGCCCTAAATGAGCAGTTCTTC

size: .
D: .
J: TRBJ2-7
V: TRBV4-1
CDR3: CASSHGHSYEQYF
DNA: TGCGCCAGCAGCCACGGCCACAGCTACGAGCAGTACTTC

size: .
D: .
J: TRBJ2-2
V: TRBV5-1
CDR3: CASSLAATVNTGELFF
DNA: TGCGCCAGCAGCTTGGCGGCGACAGTAAACACCGGGGAGCTGTTTTTT

size: .
D: .
J: TRBJ1-1
V: TRBV5-1
CDR3: CASSFSRTTTTEAFF
DNA: TGCGCCAGCAGCTTTTCCCGGACTACGACCACTGAAGCTTTCTTT

size: .
D: TRBD1
J: TRBJ1-2
V: TRBV12-5
CDR3: CASADPGQFYGYTF
DNA: TGTGCTAGTGCTGACCCGGGACAGTTCTATGGCTACACCTTC

size: .
D: TRBD2
J: TRBJ2-5
V: TRBV25-1
CDR3: CASSDHGRETQYF
DNA: TGTGCCAGCAGCGACCACGGGAGGGAGACCCAGTACTTC

size: .
D: TRBD1
J: TRBJ1-3
V: TRBV7-9
CDR3: CASSATPGQGATGNTIYF
DNA: TGTGCCAGCAGCGCAACACCGGGACAGGGGGCCACTGGAAACACCATATATTTT

size: .
D: .
J: TRBJ2-1
V: TRBV25-1
CDR3: CASSVQGGNYNEQFF
DNA: TGTGCCAGCAGTGTTCAGGGGGGAAACTACAATGAGCAGTTCTTC

size: .
D: TRBD2
J: TRBJ2-3
V: TRBV7-2
CDR3: CASSTGLAGRADTQYF
DNA: TGTGCCAGCAGCACAGGACTAGCGGGGAGGGCAGATACGCAGTATTTT

size: .
D: .
J: TRBJ2-2
V: TRBV4-3
CDR3: CASSQEGAGGGFNTGELFF
DNA: TGCGCCAGCAGCCAAGAAGGGGCAGGCGGTGGGTTTAACACCGGGGAGCTGTTTTTT

size: .
D: TRBD1
J: TRBJ1-4
V: TRBV9
CDR3: CASSVSATGGNEKLFF
DNA: TGTGCCAGCAGCGTATCCGCGACAGGGGGCAATGAAAAACTGTTTTTT

size: .
D: .
J: TRBJ1-1
V: TRBV6-5
CDR3: CASRVRGKSTEAFF
DNA: TGTGCCAGCAGAGTGCGGGGAAAAAGCACTGAAGCTTTCTTT

size: .
D: TRBD2
J: TRBJ2-3
V: TRBV5-4
CDR3: CASSTGLAGIATDTQYF
DNA: TGTGCCAGCAGCACCGGACTAGCGGGGATAGCCACAGATACGCAGTATTTT

size: .
D: TRBD2
J: TRBJ2-7
V: TRBV7-2
CDR3: CASSLLAGEAYEQYF
DNA: TGTGCCAGCAGCTTACTAGCGGGAGAGGCGTACGAGCAGTACTTC

size: .
D: TRBD2
J: TRBJ2-1
V: TRBV9
CDR3: CASSSEVPTSGSARRNEQFF
DNA: TGTGCCAGCAGCTCTGAAGTTCCGACTAGCGGGAGTGCTCGTCGCAATGAGCAGTTCTTC

size: few
D: .
J: TRBJ1-3
V: TRBV5-4
CDR3: CASRADRQPGNTIYF
DNA: TGTGCCAGCAGAGCGGACAGACAACCTGGAAACACCATATATTTT

size: .
D: TRBD2
J: TRBJ2-1
V: TRBV28
CDR3: CASSLLGGSYNEQFF
DNA: TGTGCCAGCAGTCTACTCGGGGGGTCCTACAATGAGCAGTTCTTC

size: once
D: .
J: TRBJ1-2
V: TRBV12-3/TRBV12-4
CDR3: CASSLKRSYGYTF
DNA: TGTGCCAGCAGTTTAAAGAGATCCTATGGCTACACCTTC

size: .
D: TRBD2
J: TRBJ2-5
V: TRBV5-1
CDR3: CASSLGTSGVETQYF
DNA: TGCGCCAGCAGCTTGGGGACTAGCGGCGTGGAGACCCAGTACTTC

size: .
D: TRBD2
J: TRBJ2-1
V: TRBV7-2
CDR3: CASSSYTSGFTDEQFF
DNA: TGTGCCAGCAGCTCCTATACTAGCGGGTTTACGGATGAGCAGTTCTTC

size: few
D: .
J: TRBJ2-7
V: TRBV9
CDR3: CASAGAGYEQYF
DNA: TGTGCCAGCGCGGGGGCTGGCTACGAGCAGTACTTC

size: once
D: TRBD1
J: TRBJ2-3
V: TRBV19
CDR3: CASSPQGATDTQYF
DNA: TGTGCCAGTAGTCCACAGGGGGCGACAGATACGCAGTATTTT

size: .
D: .
J: TRBJ2-7
V: TRBV6-1
CDR3: CASSERYEQYF
DNA: TGTGCCAGCAGTGAGAGGTACGAGCAGTACTTC

size: .
D: .
J: TRBJ2-5
V: TRBV5-1
CDR3: CASSLDSGWLVTQYF
DNA: TGCGCCAGCAGCTTGGATTCGGGTTGGCTTGTGACCCAGTACTTC

size: .
D: .
J: TRBJ2-7
V: TRBV7-9
CDR3: CASSPLPGEQYF
DNA: TGTGCCAGCAGCCCCCTACCTGGCGAGCAGTACTTC

size: .
D: TRBD1
J: TRBJ2-1
V: TRBV7-9
CDR3: CASRDTGTGDNEQFF
DNA: TGTGCCAGCAGGGATACCGGGACAGGGGACAATGAGCAGTTCTTC

size: .
D: .
J: TRBJ1-3
V: TRBV6-5
CDR3: CASSSMDSAGNTIYF
DNA: TGTGCCAGCAGTTCTATGGACAGTGCTGGAAACACCATATATTTT

size: once
D: .
J: TRBJ1-1
V: TRBV3-1/TRBV3-2
CDR3: CASSLKQGWDTEAFF
DNA: TGTGCCAGCAGCCTAAAACAGGGATGGGACACTGAAGCTTTCTTT

size: few
D: .
J: TRBJ2-5
V: TRBV7-3
CDR3: CASSPTGGTPGLLQETQYF
DNA: TGTGCCAGCAGCCCAACCGGGGGGACACCCGGGCTACTCCAAGAGACCCAGTACTTC

size: .
D: .
J: TRBJ1-1
V: TRBV4-2
CDR3: CASSLVGRVAFF
DNA: TGTGCCAGCAGCCTGGTGGGCAGGGTGGCTTTCTTT

size: .
D: .
J: TRBJ1-2
V: TRBV12-3/TRBV12-4
CDR3: CASSLQGSVGYTF
DNA: TGTGCCAGCAGTTTACAGGGCAGTGTTGGCTACACCTTC

size: .
D: .
J: TRBJ1-5
V: TRBV7-2
CDR3: CASSLYGEDRGQPQHF
DNA: TGTGCCAGCAGCTTATACGGCGAGGACCGGGGTCAGCCCCAGCATTTT

size: .
D: .
J: TRBJ2-5
V: TRBV7-2
CDR3: CASSFGRQETQYF
DNA: TGTGCCAGCAGCTTCGGCAGGCAAGAGACCCAGTACTTC

size: once
D: .
J: TRBJ2-5
V: TRBV15
CDR3: CATSREPLRVETQYF
DNA: TGTGCCACCAGCAGAGAACCTCTTCGGGTGGAGACCCAGTACTTC

size: .
D: TRBD2
J: TRBJ2-3
V: TRBV4-1
CDR3: CASSQESTSGDTQYF
DNA: TGCGCCAGCAGCCAAGAATCGACTAGCGGAGATACGCAGTATTTT

size: few
D: TRBD2
J: TRBJ2-1
V: TRBV11-3
CDR3: CASSLTSGKVNEQFF
DNA: TGTGCCAGCAGCTTGACTAGCGGGAAGGTAAATGAGCAGTTCTTC

size: .
D: TRBD1
J: TRBJ2-6
V: TRBV5-6
CDR3: CASSRGTGNGANVLTF
DNA: TGTGCCAGCAGCCGGGGGACAGGGAACGGGGCCAACGTCCTGACTTTC

size: .
D: TRBD1
J: TRBJ1-2
V: TRBV29-1
CDR3: CSVEFGTGNYGYTF
DNA: TGCAGCGTTGAATTTGGGACAGGGAACTATGGCTACACCTTC

size: .
D: .
J: TRBJ1-5
V: TRBV19
CDR3: CASSIGWSQPQHF
DNA: TGTGCCAGTAGTATCGGATGGAGTCAGCCCCAGCATTTT